Below are 26 T cell receptor beta chains sequenced from a single sample in a study of T cells in localized non-small cell lung cancer. Produced via immunoSEQ multiplex PCR; TCRdb's table is partial and in-frame only. This repertoire shows roughly 2,800 clones, 21% found once; its top ten account for approximately 10%. The sequences come from normal lung tissue next to the tumor, collected before any cancer treatment. All receptors derive from a woman aged 40 to 75 with stage I lung adenocarcinoma.

This clone is classed as medium-sized. The chain combines TRBV11-3 with TRBJ2-7; 10 bases match TRBD1. V was pared by 4 bases and J by 6 bases, with 6 bases of the junction left unmatched. This CDR3 contains 14 residues. The germline CDR1 and CDR2 sequences are SGHNT and YENEEA. CDR3 in DNA: TGTGCCAGCAGCTCCTCCGGGACAGGGGCCGAGCAGTACTTC. It codes for CASSSSGTGAEQYF.

The chain recombines TRBV7-2 with TRBJ1-4; D uncertain. Germline lookup yields CDR1 SGHTA and CDR2 FQGNSA. The CDR3 is made up of 13 amino acids. The V end lost 4 bases, the J end lost 5 bases, and 8 bases lay between the germline ends. DNA for the CDR3: TGTGCCAGCAGCTCAAACCCGAATGAAAAACTGTTTTTT. Translation gives CASSSNPNEKLFF.

The chain is built from TRBV28 and TRBJ2-6, with no clear D. CDR1 and CDR2 from the germline V gene are MDHEN and SYDVKM. This CDR3 comprises 13 residues. The V and J ends lost 3 bases and 0 bases respectively, with 0 bases between them. The CDR3 sequence is CASSFSGANVLTF. The DNA for the CDR3 is TGTGCCAGCAGTTTCTCTGGGGCCAACGTCCTGACTTTC.

The chain couples TRBV5-1 to TRBJ2-5; TRBD2 matches at 12 bases. CDR3 length: 17 amino acids. Germline loops: CDR1 SGHRS, CDR2 YFSETQ. Trimming cost V 0 bases and J 5 bases; bases outside gene matches: 8. In DNA, the CDR3 is TGCGCCAGCAGCTTGGGACTAGCGGGAGTGGGAGGGGAGACCCAGTACTTC. Protein: CASSLGLAGVGGETQYF.

This clone has just a few counts. The V gene is TRBV30, the J gene TRBJ1-1, with D possibly TRBD1 on 5 matching bases. The V end lost 0 bases, the J end lost 2 bases, and 7 bases lay between the germline ends. The CDR3 runs to 13 residues. Germline V gene data show CDR1 as GTSNPN and CDR2 as SVGIG (reference sequence). The CDR3 nucleotides read TGTGCCTGGAGTGTAGACAGAAACACTGAAGCTTTCTTT. Translation gives CAWSVDRNTEAFF. Full variable domain (outside the CDR3, taken from reference TRBV30 and TRBJ1-1): SQTIHQWPATLVQPVGSPLSLECTVEGTSNPNLYWYRQAAGRGLQLLFYSVGIGQISSEVPQNLSASRPQDRQFILSSKKLLLSDSGFYLCAWSVDRNTEAFFGQGTRLTVV.

This clone has just a few counts. At one end, the junction sequence differs from germline, possibly due to a read error. The chain is built from TRBV6-8 and TRBJ1-3; no definite D call. Germline loops: CDR1 MNHGY, CDR2 SAAAGT. The CDR3 totals 20 residues. CDR3 in DNA: TGTGCCAGCAGTGACTCCACAGTCCCGGGAGTTCGGAACTCTGGAAACACCATATATTTT. Translating gives CASSDSTVPGVRNSGNTIYF.

The chain couples TRBV4-1 to TRBJ1-6, with no clear D. Germline CDR1 reads MGHRA; CDR2 reads YSYEKL. V shed 1 base and J shed 5 bases, with 9 bases lying between them. The CDR3 is 15 residues long. This chain's CDR3 is CASSQVGTDNSPLHF. DNA for the CDR3: TGCGCCAGCAGCCAAGTCGGCACAGATAATTCACCCCTCCACTTT.

Sample share makes this clone medium-sized. The chain recombines TRBV11-3 with TRBJ1-1; D call uncertain. Trimming cost V 2 bases and J 1 base, with 11 bases left between them. Per germline, CDR1 SGHNT and CDR2 YENEEA. The CDR3 totals 15 residues. CDR3 nucleotide sequence: TGTGCCAGCAGCTTATCCCTCGGTGGGAACACTGAAGCTTTCTTT. Amino acid sequence: CASSLSLGGNTEAFF.

The V gene is TRBV28, the J gene TRBJ1-2; TRBD1 matches 7 bases. V was clipped by 7 bases and J by 4 bases; unmatched bases: 6. CDR1 MDHEN and CDR2 SYDVKM come from the germline V gene. The CDR3 totals 13 residues. As DNA, the CDR3 is TGTGCCAGCAAGCCAGGGGGGACCTATGGCTACACCTTC. It yields the protein CASKPGGTYGYTF.

The chain uses TRBV19 and TRBJ2-2, with 8 bases aligning to TRBD2. J was trimmed by 7 bases and V by 5 bases; bases with no gene match: 6. Germline values: CDR1 LNHDA, CDR2 SQIVND (reference sequence). The CDR3 runs 14 residues. The CDR3 region has the DNA TGTGCCAGTAGTGCCAGCGGGAGTGACGGGGAGCTGTTTTTT. Translated, it gives CASSASGSDGELFF.

This clone came up once. In nucleotides, the CDR3 is TGCGCCAGCAGCTTGTCTAGGGGGCAAGGAAACACTGAAGCTTTCTTT. Amino acid sequence: CASSLSRGQGNTEAFF. This rearrangement joins TRBV5-1 to TRBJ1-1, with 7 bases matching TRBD1. The V and J ends lost 1 base and 2 bases, in that order; junction bases with no gene match: 8. Germline V gene sequence: CDR1 SGHRS, CDR2 YFSETQ. The CDR3 loop spans 16 amino acids. Full variable domain (outside the CDR3, taken from reference TRBV5-1 and TRBJ1-1): KAGVTQTPRYLIKTRGQQVTLSCSPISGHRSVSWYQQTPGQGLQFLFEYFSETQRNKGNFPGRFSGRQFSNSRSEMNVSTLELGDSALYLCASSLSRGQGNTEAFFGQGTRLTVV.

The chain recombines TRBV9 with TRBJ1-1; TRBD1 is a possible D gene (5 bases). Germline lookup yields CDR1 SGDLS and CDR2 YYNGEE. The germline V and J ends were trimmed by 4 bases and 5 bases, with 18 bases remaining between them. The CDR3 covers 15 residues. Here the CDR3 DNA reads TGTGCCAGCAGCCTAGCGGGGGGTACCGGAACTGAAGCTTTCTTT. Its translation: CASSLAGGTGTEAFF.

This clone was detected a few times. The genes are TRBV10-2 and TRBJ1-1; D gene uncertain. This CDR3 spans 14 amino acids. The V gene's germline CDR1 is WSHSY and CDR2 SAAADI. Trimming took 4 bases from V and 4 from J, leaving 13 bases between them. Here the CDR3 reads CASSGSGWGTEAFF. DNA of the CDR3: TGCGCCAGCAGTGGATCGGGGTGGGGCACTGAAGCTTTCTTT.

The chain carries TRBV28 and TRBJ2-2, with TRBD1 as a possible D gene (6 bases). From germline, CDR1 is MDHEN and CDR2 SYDVKM. CDR3 length: 15 amino acids. Trimming shortened V by 4 bases and J by 1 base, and 10 bases separated the two germline ends. Here the CDR3 reads CASSSGQLNTGELFF. CDR3 coding DNA: TGTGCCAGCAGTTCAGGACAGTTGAACACCGGGGAGCTGTTTTTT.

This clone was observed a few times. The rearrangement links TRBV11-3 to TRBJ2-5; 9 bases map to TRBD2. The CDR3 contains 16 residues. From germline, CDR1 is SGHNT and CDR2 YENEEA. V lost 3 bases to trimming and J lost 2 bases; unmatched junction nucleotides: 7. CDR3 nucleotide sequence: TGTGCCAGCAGCTTGGGTTTAGCGGGAGCACAAGAGACCCAGTACTTC. Translating gives CASSLGLAGAQETQYF.

Only a few counts were recorded for this clone. The genes are TRBV4-1 and TRBJ1-1; D unresolved. The CDR3 covers 16 residues. With 2 bases removed from V and 1 base from J, the gap between germline ends came to 14 bases. Germline CDR1 and CDR2: MGHRA and YSYEKL. The CDR3 nucleotides are TGCGCCAGCAGCCAACAAAGGGAGACGGGGAACACTGAAGCTTTCTTT. Its protein is CASSQQRETGNTEAFF.

The chain employs TRBV6-8 and TRBJ2-2; D ambiguous. This CDR3 spans 14 amino acids. CDR1 is MNHGY, CDR2 SAAAGT, per germline. Trimming stripped 6 bases from V and 0 bases from J, with 8 bases between. CDR3 sequence: CASRAITNTGELFF. The CDR3 region has the DNA TGTGCCAGCAGGGCGATTACGAACACCGGGGAGCTGTTTTTT.

This clone counts as medium-sized (0.01 to 0.1%). The chain combines TRBV11-3 with TRBJ2-7, with D possibly TRBD2 on 6 matching bases. V lost 1 base and J 5 bases, leaving 12 bases between the germline ends. The germline V gene has CDR1 SGHNT and CDR2 YENEEA. CDR3 length: 14 residues. CDR3 coding DNA: TGTGCCAGCAGCTTAGGCCGGGAGAGCCACGAGCAGTACTTC. It codes for CASSLGRESHEQYF.

The chain carries TRBV29-1 and TRBJ1-2, with D possibly TRBD1 on 5 matching bases. Germline CDR1 and CDR2: SQVTM and ANQGSEA. Trimming left V 3 bases short and J 8 bases short, with 13 bases between. The CDR3 consists of 12 residues. This chain's CDR3 is CSVEAPGPGYTF. As DNA, the CDR3 is TGCAGCGTTGAGGCCCCAGGGCCCGGCTACACCTTC.

This clone was observed a handful of times. This chain uses TRBV6-8 with TRBJ2-2; TRBD1 aligns across 7 bases. V was pared by 10 bases and J by 4 bases, with 9 bases of the junction left unmatched. The CDR3 spans 14 residues. CDR1 MNHGY and CDR2 SAAAGT come from the germline V gene. CDR3: CAIEGGAGTGELFF. For the CDR3, the DNA is TGTGCCATTGAAGGGGGCGCGGGCACCGGGGAGCTGTTTTTT.

In its sample, this clone ranks as medium-sized. V and J are TRBV11-3 and TRBJ1-5, with D possibly TRBD1 on 6 matching bases. Germline CDR1 SGHNT, CDR2 YENEEA. The V gene lost 2 bases and the J gene lost 4 bases, with 12 bases spanning the gap. The CDR3 contains 15 residues. The CDR3 loop reads CASSLRVQGNQPQHF. CDR3 DNA sequence: TGTGCCAGCAGCTTAAGGGTGCAGGGGAATCAGCCCCAGCATTTT. Supplemented by reference TRBV11-3 and TRBJ1-5, the full variable domain reads EAGVVQSPRYKIIEKKQPVAFWCNPISGHNTLYWYLQNLGQGPELLIRYENEEAVDDSQLPKDRFSAERLKGVDSTLKIQPAELGDSAVYLCASSLRVQGNQPQHFGDGTRLSIL.

This chain connects TRBV6-8 to TRBJ2-1, with D perhaps TRBD2 (6 bases). The V gene's germline CDR1 is MNHGY and CDR2 SAAAGT. The V gene lost 5 bases and the J gene lost 4 bases, with 18 bases spanning the gap. The CDR3 covers 16 residues. CDR3 DNA sequence: TGTGCCAGCAGTGTACCGGGGACTGGAAATTACAATGAGCAGTTCTTC. Its translation is CASSVPGTGNYNEQFF.

The count of this clone is one. The chain is built from TRBV19 and TRBJ2-3; D perhaps matches TRBD2 (6 bases). The CDR3 length is 15 residues. From germline, CDR1 is LNHDA and CDR2 SQIVND (reference sequence). V was pared by 0 bases and J by 4 bases, with 11 bases between. The CDR3 reads CASSIDLGGPDTQYF. The CDR3, as DNA: TGTGCCAGTAGTATAGATCTGGGGGGACCAGATACGCAGTATTTT. Complete variable domain (other parts from reference TRBV19 and TRBJ2-3): DGGITQSPKYLFRKEGQNVTLSCEQNLNHDAMYWYRQDPGQGLRLIYYSQIVNDFQKGDIAEGYSVSREKKESFPLTVTSAQKNPTAFYLCASSIDLGGPDTQYFGPGTRLTVL.

V gene TRBV11-3 combines with J gene TRBJ1-6; TRBD1 is a possible D gene (5 bases). The CDR3 totals 14 residues. Germline assignment: CDR1 SGHNT and CDR2 YENEEA. The V end was cut by 5 bases, the J end by 9 bases, with 14 bases between. The CDR3 loop is CASSLDSLSSPLHF. The CDR3 DNA reads TGTGCCAGCAGCCTCGACAGTTTGAGTTCACCCCTCCACTTT.

This clone has more than one count but fewer than ten. This chain connects TRBV28 to TRBJ1-2, with D perhaps TRBD1 (6 bases). CDR1 and CDR2 from the germline V gene are MDHEN and SYDVKM. The CDR3 extends over 12 amino acids. Trimming took off 7 bases at V and 10 bases at J, with 16 bases between the two ends. CDR3: CASTPPDRLYTF. DNA for the CDR3: TGTGCCAGCACCCCGCCTGACAGGCTCTACACCTTC.

This clone is judged medium-sized. The chain carries TRBV9 and TRBJ1-1, with D perhaps matching TRBD1 (5 bases). V was pared by 0 bases and J by 6 bases, with 15 bases between. The length of the CDR3 is 15 residues. CDR1 and CDR2 (germline): SGDLS, YYNGEE. The DNA of the CDR3 is TGTGCCAGCAGCGTAGGCCCCAGGGAGGCGGCTGAAGCTTTCTTT. It is translated as CASSVGPREAAEAFF.